This T cell receptor beta chain came from a study of T cells after yellow fever vaccination. Study-wide points: At under 98% for CD4 and about 91% for CD8, most primary-vaccination clones showed up again after the booster. A small proportion of clonotypes was detected in both the CD4 and CD8 compartments.

This CDR3 contains 11 residues. Germline V gene lookup returns CDR1 SQVTM and CDR2 ANQGSEA. This clonotype has only a few counts. The antigen is unknown. TCRdb passed the 5' RACE reads through MiXCR, listing each CDR3 protein once. The sample holds around 600,000 distinct CDR3 sequences, roughly an eighth seen once. The receptor's source is a man aged 30-40 years who received the YFV17D yellow fever vaccine. The rearrangement joins TRBV29-1 to TRBJ1-2, with D tentatively TRBD1 (5 bases). This material consisted of PBMCs, taken on the day of the yellow fever booster vaccination. The CDR3 loop reads CGTGGGRGYTF. The CDR3, as DNA: TGCGGGACCGGGGGGGGTCGCGGCTACACCTTC.